These 30 T cell receptor beta chains were all obtained from the same sample, sequenced in a study of neurological immune-mediated disorders (dated by TCRdb to the late 2010s). Library creation used 5' RACE. Data came from an Illumina HiSeq 2500. The public reads were reprocessed in TCRdb via fastp at Q25 and MiXCR, keeping in-frame beta chains. Rows with one shared CDR3 protein collapse into an entry with the most common genes and DNA. In all, the sample holds some 77,000 distinct CDR3 sequences, and roughly 9.5% of those were seen once. 1.7% of the sample is taken by the ten largest. Sequenced material: PBMCs. These receptor sequences come from a man in his fifties in good health.

J is TRBJ2-7 and V is TRBV28, with a possible D match to TRBD1 (5 bases). Germline CDR1 and CDR2: MDHEN and SYDVKM. The V and J ends lost 6 bases and 6 bases respectively, with 24 bases between them. The CDR3 length is 16 residues. The CDR3 protein is CASSRKDKDQPREQYF. CDR3 in DNA: TGTGCCAGCAGCCGTAAGGACAAGGACCAACCCCGCGAGCAGTACTTC.

This clonotype was recorded many times. The J gene is TRBJ2-3, the V gene TRBV7-2, with 10 bases matching TRBD2. This CDR3 spans 15 amino acids. CDR1 is SGHTA, CDR2 FQGNSA, per germline. V lost 2 bases and J lost 5; bases outside the gene matches: 4. The CDR3 sequence: CASSLMSGRVDTQYF. In nucleotides, the CDR3 is TGTGCCAGCAGCTTAATGAGCGGGAGGGTAGATACGCAGTATTTT.

This clonotype was recorded many times. V usage is TRBV28 and J usage is TRBJ2-5; D is undetermined. The CDR3 loop spans 11 amino acids. The germline V and J ends were trimmed by 6 bases and 0 bases, with 2 bases remaining between them. CDR1 and CDR2 (germline): MDHEN, SYDVKM. The CDR3 sequence is CASRNQETQYF. The CDR3 DNA sequence: TGTGCCAGCAGGAACCAAGAGACCCAGTACTTC. Based on the CDR3 plus reference TRBV28 and TRBJ2-5, the full variable domain is DVKVTQSSRYLVKRTGEKVFLECVQDMDHENMFWYRQDPGLGLRLIYFSYDVKMKEKGDIPEGYSVSREKKERFSLILESASTNQTSMYLCASRNQETQYFGPGTRLLVL.

The rearrangement uses TRBV24-1 and TRBJ2-1; D possibly uses TRBD1 or TRBD2 (5 bases each). The length of the CDR3 is 13 residues. Germline V gene lookup returns CDR1 KGHDR and CDR2 SFDVKD. The V end was cut by 9 bases, the J end by 9 bases, with 17 bases between. The CDR3 bases are TGTGCCACCTCTGTGGGACCCCGGGGTGAGCAGTTCTTC. This translates into CATSVGPRGEQFF.

This clonotype has a count of ten or more. The rearrangement joins TRBV5-1 to TRBJ1-1; D not certain. The CDR3 spans 15 residues. Germline V CDR1 and CDR2: SGHRS, YFSETQ. V was trimmed by 0 bases and J by 1 base, leaving 10 bases between them. This CDR3 is CASSLAGRSNTEAFF. CDR3 coding DNA: TGCGCCAGCAGCTTGGCGGGTCGATCGAACACTGAAGCTTTCTTT.

This clonotype has at least ten counts. The chain is built from TRBV10-3 and TRBJ2-1, with D unclear. Germline V lookup: CDR1 ENHRY, CDR2 SYGVKD. V dropped 7 bases and J dropped 6 bases, with 10 bases sitting between them. This CDR3 contains 12 residues. The CDR3: CAITAGGNEQFF. For the CDR3, the DNA is TGTGCCATCACGGCAGGCGGCAATGAGCAGTTCTTC.

This clonotype was counted many times. The chain couples TRBV4-2 to TRBJ2-2; 13 bases fit TRBD2. Germline CDR1 is LGHNA and CDR2 is YNFKEQ. The CDR3 covers 18 residues. V lost 5 bases to trimming and J lost 3 bases; unmatched junction nucleotides: 9. The CDR3 is CASSTWTSGRGDTGELFF. The CDR3, as DNA: TGTGCCAGCAGCACATGGACTAGCGGGAGAGGCGACACCGGGGAGCTGTTTTTT.

This clonotype was observed many times. The V and J genes are TRBV24-1 and TRBJ1-6, with 7 bases aligning to TRBD1. CDR3 length equals 14 residues. V lost 9 bases to trimming and J lost 10 bases; unmatched junction nucleotides: 11. The V gene's germline CDR1 is KGHDR and CDR2 SFDVKD. The CDR3 DNA follows: TGTGCCACCCCCCAAAAAGGGGGCGACTCACCCCTCCACTTT. It specifies CATPQKGGDSPLHF.

This clonotype was seen many times. The genes are TRBV29-1 and TRBJ2-7; TRBD2 matches 11 bases. The CDR3 totals 14 residues. In germline, CDR1 is SQVTM, CDR2 ANQGSEA. V lost 6 bases to trimming and J lost 2 bases; unmatched junction nucleotides: 6. The CDR3 region has the DNA TGCAGCGTCGCGCTACTAGCGGGGGCCTACGAGCAGTACTTC. Translating it yields CSVALLAGAYEQYF.

This clonotype was seen more than once but under ten times. The gene calls are TRBV3-1 and TRBJ2-1; 10 bases are shared with TRBD1. With 4 bases clipped from V and 6 bases from J, the junction kept 9 bases outside the gene matches. This CDR3 is 16 amino acids long. Germline V lookup: CDR1 LGHDT, CDR2 YNNKEL (reference sequence). CDR3 in amino acids: CASSRSGQGIFNEQFF. The CDR3 bases are TGTGCCAGCAGCCGATCGGGACAGGGGATCTTCAATGAGCAGTTCTTC.

This clonotype was counted at least ten times. This chain links TRBV20-1 with TRBJ2-1; weak D call: TRBD1 (7 bases). Per germline, CDR1 DFQATT and CDR2 SNEGSKA (reference sequence). Deletions cut 0 bases from V and 6 bases from J, with 21 bases between. This CDR3 is built from 17 residues. CDR3 protein: CSARDPRGGGATNEQFF. CDR3 sequence (DNA): TGCAGTGCTAGAGACCCCCGTGGAGGGGGCGCGACCAATGAGCAGTTCTTC.

This clonotype appeared a few times. V gene TRBV29-1 combines with J gene TRBJ2-7; the match to TRBD2 covers 12 bases. The CDR3 contains 15 residues. Looked up from germline, CDR1 is SQVTM and CDR2 is ANQGSEA. V shed 7 bases, J shed 6 bases, and the junction held 13 bases outside the gene matches. CDR3 loop: CSARRRLAGDTEQYF. The CDR3, as DNA: TGCAGCGCCCGCCGAAGACTAGCGGGAGACACCGAGCAGTACTTC.

This clonotype was detected once. The CDR3 ends on some other residue instead of the conserved phenylalanine or tryptophan, so this is likely a read error. This chain joins TRBV5-1 and TRBJ2-3, with D possibly TRBD1 on 6 matching bases. This CDR3 region has 14 residues. V lost 4 bases and J lost 2, with 11 bases in between. CDR1 and CDR2 from the germline V gene are SGHRS and YFSETQ. CDR3 coding DNA: TGCGCCAGCAGCCTCGGACAGTCCACAGATACGCAGTATTCT. Amino acid sequence: CASSLGQSTDTQYS.

This clonotype occurred many times. This chain links TRBV9 with TRBJ2-1; possibly TRBD2 for D (10 bases). The CDR3 length is 19 residues. Looked up from germline, CDR1 is SGDLS and CDR2 is YYNGEE. Trimming took off 4 bases at V and 7 bases at J, with 30 bases between the two ends. CDR3 coding DNA: TGTGCCAGCAGCAGACGGACAGGGGAGTCTAGCGGGAGAGGGAATGAGCAGTTCTTC. As protein: CASSRRTGESSGRGNEQFF. Full variable domain (missing parts from reference TRBV9 and TRBJ2-1): DSGVTQTPKHLITATGQRVTLRCSPRSGDLSVYWYQQSLDQGLQFLIQYYNGEERAKGNILERFSAQQFPDLHSELNLSSLELGDSALYFCASSRRTGESSGRGNEQFFGPGTRLTVL.

The table lists this clonotype with many counts. The V and J genes are TRBV5-1 and TRBJ1-3; no reliable D call. Germline loops: CDR1 SGHRS, CDR2 YFSETQ. This CDR3 contains 14 residues. The V end was cut by 0 bases, the J end by 0 bases, with 4 bases between. DNA for the CDR3: TGCGCCAGCAGCTTGGATCACTCTGGAAACACCATATATTTT. Translation: CASSLDHSGNTIYF.

This clonotype was seen at least ten times. The chain links TRBV7-2 to TRBJ2-7; 10 bases align to TRBD1. This CDR3 has 15 amino acids. The V and J ends lost 3 bases and 2 bases, in that order; junction bases with no gene match: 4. Germline-derived CDR1 and CDR2 are SGHTA and FQGNSA. CDR3 sequence reads: CASSLGQGSPYEQYF. The CDR3, as DNA: TGTGCCAGCAGCTTGGGACAGGGGTCCCCCTACGAGCAGTACTTC.

Many counts were recorded for this clonotype. This chain uses TRBV29-1 with TRBJ1-5; D uncertain. The CDR3 spans 12 residues. Trimming removed 0 bases from V and 10 bases from J, with 10 bases in between. The germline V gene has CDR1 SQVTM and CDR2 ANQGSEA. The CDR3 region is CSVEDRGSPQHF. CDR3 in DNA: TGCAGCGTTGAAGATAGAGGTAGCCCCCAGCATTTT.

This clonotype was observed many times. The chain uses TRBV6-5 and TRBJ1-4; possibly TRBD1 for D (5 bases). V lost 0 bases and J lost 13, with 15 bases in between. CDR1 and CDR2 from the germline V gene are MNHEY and SVGAGI. The CDR3 is 14 residues long. CDR3 region: CASSYSRVGGILFF. CDR3 nucleotide sequence: TGTGCCAGCAGTTACTCTCGGGTCGGGGGTATACTGTTTTTT.

This clonotype was seen ten or more times. CDR3 amino acids: CASSLEGGSYNEQFF. CDR3 coding DNA: TGCGCCAGCAGCTTGGAGGGGGGCTCCTACAATGAGCAGTTCTTC. J is TRBJ2-1 and V is TRBV5-1; D tentatively reads TRBD1 or TRBD2 (6 bases each). Germline CDR1 reads SGHRS; CDR2 reads YFSETQ. Trimming pared 0 bases from V and 0 bases from J, leaving 7 bases between. This CDR3 region has 15 residues.

Here the CDR3 DNA reads TGCAGTGCTAGGGCAGGCGGGAGGTGCGCCTACAATGAGCAGTTCTTC. Protein sequence: CSARAGGRCAYNEQFF. This sequence joins TRBV20-1 and TRBJ2-1, with 8 bases aligning to TRBD2. V was pared by 3 bases and J by 2 bases, with 9 bases of the junction left unmatched. The CDR3 runs to 16 residues. Germline CDR1 is DFQATT and CDR2 is SNEGSKA (reference sequence).

This clonotype was counted many times. The V and J genes are TRBV5-1 and TRBJ2-5, with 8 nucleotides matching TRBD1. There are 15 residues in the CDR3. V shed 4 bases, J shed 2 bases, and the junction held 7 bases outside the gene matches. Germline V lookup: CDR1 SGHRS, CDR2 YFSETQ. CDR3 sequence: CASSRQGHLQETQYF. The CDR3 nucleotides are TGCGCCAGCAGCCGACAGGGGCACCTTCAAGAGACCCAGTACTTC. Based on the CDR3 plus reference TRBV5-1 and TRBJ2-5, the full variable domain is KAGVTQTPRYLIKTRGQQVTLSCSPISGHRSVSWYQQTPGQGLQFLFEYFSETQRNKGNFPGRFSGRQFSNSRSEMNVSTLELGDSALYLCASSRQGHLQETQYFGPGTRLLVL.

The sample holds many counts of this clonotype. The CDR3 spells CASSLDLKPNYGYTF. Written as DNA, the CDR3 is TGTGCCAGCAGCTTAGACCTAAAACCTAACTATGGCTACACCTTC. The rearrangement uses TRBV11-2 and TRBJ1-2; D is unclear. The CDR3 runs 15 residues. V dropped 0 bases and J dropped 0 bases, with 8 bases sitting between them. Germline CDR1 SGHAT, CDR2 FQNNGV.

This clonotype showed up many times. The chain is built from TRBV10-3 and TRBJ1-6; D is uncertain. Germline V gene sequence: CDR1 ENHRY, CDR2 SYGVKD. This CDR3 comprises 13 residues. Trimming took off 10 bases at V and 5 bases at J, with 12 bases between the two ends. The DNA of the CDR3 is TGTGCCACCCGACCCCTGGATAATTCACCCCTCCACTTT. It translates to CATRPLDNSPLHF.

This clonotype was seen ten or more times. V gene TRBV5-1 combines with J gene TRBJ1-5; D unclear. Germline V CDR1 and CDR2: SGHRS, YFSETQ. The germline V and J ends were trimmed by 0 bases and 7 bases, with 17 bases remaining between them. CDR3 length: 16 amino acids. The CDR3 bases are TGCGCCAGCAGCTTGGACAGTAGGACGGCGGGCCAGCCCCAGCATTTT. Residues: CASSLDSRTAGQPQHF.

This clonotype was recorded at least ten times. This chain joins TRBV7-7 and TRBJ2-5; 11 bases fit TRBD2. The germline CDR1 and CDR2 sequences are SSHAT and FNYEAQ (reference sequence). V gave up 1 base and J gave up 4 bases; unmatched junction bases: 2. The CDR3 consists of 15 residues. CDR3 bases: TGTGCCAGCAGCTTAGTTGGGACTAGCGGAGAGACCCAGTACTTC. This sequence encodes CASSLVGTSGETQYF.

There are a few counts of this clonotype. A much bigger clone sits one base away, suggesting this may be a read error. The gene calls are TRBV7-3 and TRBJ2-5; TRBD2 matches 9 bases. Germline CDR1 reads SGHTA; CDR2 reads FQGTGA. V gave up 10 bases and J gave up 1 base; unmatched junction bases: 13. There are 16 residues in the CDR3. The CDR3 reads CATSMIAGVPQETQYF. The CDR3 coding sequence is TGTGCCACCAGTATGATAGCGGGAGTGCCCCAAGAGACCCAGTACTTC.

This clonotype was seen repeatedly, ten times or more. V gene TRBV7-2 combines with J gene TRBJ1-2; 10 bases align to TRBD1. Trimming took 2 bases from V and 8 from J; bases not matched to a gene: 5. The CDR3 spans 14 residues. The germline gives CDR1 SGHTA, CDR2 FQGNSA. The CDR3 loop is CASSLSGQGYGYTF. CDR3 DNA sequence: TGTGCCAGCAGCTTATCGGGACAGGGGTACGGCTACACCTTC.

This clonotype was picked up many times. The chain has TRBV20-1 and TRBJ1-4, with D possibly being TRBD1 (5 bases). This CDR3 has 11 amino acids. Trimming took off 6 bases at V and 11 bases at J, with 13 bases between the two ends. Germline CDR1 and CDR2: DFQATT and SNEGSKA (reference sequence). The CDR3 spells CSAPGLEKLFF. CDR3 DNA: TGCAGTGCACCAGGGTTGGAGAAACTGTTTTTT.

This clonotype was recorded a few times. The V and J genes are TRBV10-3 and TRBJ2-5; 7 nucleotides match TRBD2. The CDR3 runs 17 residues. Germline V CDR1 and CDR2: ENHRY, SYGVKD. Trimming removed 6 bases from V and 2 bases from J; junction bases left unmatched: 15. For the CDR3, the DNA is TGTGCCATCAGCCCCCAGCCCGGCAGGGAGGGACAAGAGACCCAGTACTTC. Its translation: CAISPQPGREGQETQYF.

In this sample, this clonotype turned up many times. This chain links TRBV3-1 with TRBJ2-1; 9 bases match TRBD2. Looked up from germline, CDR1 is LGHDT and CDR2 is YNNKEL (reference sequence). CDR3 length equals 12 residues. With V trimmed by 4 bases and J by 10 bases, 2 bases remained unmatched. The CDR3 DNA reads as TGTGCCAGCAGCCGCACTAGCGGGGAGCAGTTCTTC. Protein sequence: CASSRTSGEQFF.